This T cell receptor (beta chain) was sequenced in a study of T cell changes during pregnancy in multiple sclerosis. Measured with immunoSEQ multiplex PCR; TCRdb has only the in-frame clones, and not every one. Of about 22,000 clones in the sample, less than 95% are singletons; the top ten hold around 0.67%. The germline V gene has CDR1 SGHNT and CDR2 YYREEE (reference sequence). Trimming stripped 3 bases from V and 5 bases from J, with 14 bases between. The CDR3 contains 15 residues. The V gene is TRBV5-4, the J gene TRBJ2-2, with a weak D call TRBD2 (6 bases). The source is a female donor in good health, enrolled as a control in a pregnancy study. Sequencing used CD4+ T cells from peripheral blood mononuclear cells, obtained in the third trimester of pregnancy. The CDR3, as DNA: TGTGCCAGCAGCTCTGACCCCCGGGGGACCGGGGAGCTGTTTTTT. This gives the protein CASSSDPRGTGELFF.